This T cell receptor beta chain emerged from a study of blood T cells in healthy people across ages. This CDR3 contains 15 residues. The germline V gene encodes CDR1 SGHTA and CDR2 FQGNSA. The V gene lost 1 base and the J gene lost 2 bases, with 12 bases spanning the gap. This clonotype appeared a few times. Its matching antigen is unknown. A second PCR, run for roughly 7 to 12 cycles, used a sample-barcoded 5' primer plus a J-beta primer mix. TCRdb re-analysed the 5' RACE reads in MiXCR, keeping a single row per CDR3 protein. The table shows roughly 700,000 distinct CDR3 sequences, with 45% to 50% occurring only once. The study, taken as a whole, reports: Roughly linear age-related decline in beta diversity appeared, significant by age about 40.

The study drew donors from healthy Caucasian individuals in Russia aged roughly 6 to 90. The chain is built from TRBV7-2 and TRBJ2-7; maybe TRBD1 (5 bases). The source of this sequence is a woman aged 55-75 years in good health. Source material: blood. The CDR3 loop is CASSLDVSGTYEQYF. The CDR3, as DNA: TGTGCCAGCAGCTTAGATGTTTCAGGGACCTACGAGCAGTACTTC.